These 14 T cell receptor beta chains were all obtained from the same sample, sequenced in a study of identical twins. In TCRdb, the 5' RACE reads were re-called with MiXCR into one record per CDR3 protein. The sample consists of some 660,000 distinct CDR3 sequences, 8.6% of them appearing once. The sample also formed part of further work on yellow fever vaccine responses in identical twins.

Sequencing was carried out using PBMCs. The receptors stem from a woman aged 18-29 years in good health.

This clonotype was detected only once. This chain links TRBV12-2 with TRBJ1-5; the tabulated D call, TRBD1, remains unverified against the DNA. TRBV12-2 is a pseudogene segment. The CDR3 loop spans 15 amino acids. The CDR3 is CASRSPRQTNQPQHF. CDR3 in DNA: TGTGCAAGTCGCTCCCCTCGACAGACCAATCAGCCCCAGCATTTT.

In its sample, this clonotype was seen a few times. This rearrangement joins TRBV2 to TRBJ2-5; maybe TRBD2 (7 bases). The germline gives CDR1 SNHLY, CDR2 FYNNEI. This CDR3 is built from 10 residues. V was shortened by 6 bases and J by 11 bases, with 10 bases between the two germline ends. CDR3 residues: CASRGGRQYF. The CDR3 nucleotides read TGTGCCAGCAGGGGGGGGCGTCAGTACTTC.

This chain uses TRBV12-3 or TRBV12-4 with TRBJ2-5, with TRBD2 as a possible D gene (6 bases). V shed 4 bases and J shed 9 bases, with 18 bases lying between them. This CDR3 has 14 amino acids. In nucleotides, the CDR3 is TGTGCCAGCAGTTGTCGGACGGGGGTTTGTTCCCAGTACTTC. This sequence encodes CASSCRTGVCSQYF.

The CDR3 here is CASSSTSSGYEQYF. CDR3 DNA sequence: TGCGCCAGCAGCTCTACTTCGTCGGGGTACGAGCAGTACTTC. The rearrangement links TRBV5-1 to TRBJ2-7; the D gene is possibly TRBD2 (5 bases). This CDR3 spans 14 amino acids. Germline CDR1 and CDR2: SGHRS and YFSETQ. The ends were cut back, 3 bases at V and 4 bases at J, with 14 bases in the middle. The full variable domain, its missing parts supplied by reference TRBV5-1 and TRBJ2-7, is KAGVTQTPRYLIKTRGQQVTLSCSPISGHRSVSWYQQTPGQGLQFLFEYFSETQRNKGNFPGRFSGRQFSNSRSEMNVSTLELGDSALYLCASSSTSSGYEQYFGPGTRLTVT.

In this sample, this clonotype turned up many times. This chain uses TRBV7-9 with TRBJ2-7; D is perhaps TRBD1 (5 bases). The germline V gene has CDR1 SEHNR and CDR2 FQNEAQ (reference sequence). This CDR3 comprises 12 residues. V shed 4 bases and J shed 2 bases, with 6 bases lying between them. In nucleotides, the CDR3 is TGTGCCAGCAGCTCAGGGCCCTACGAGCAGTACTTC. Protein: CASSSGPYEQYF.

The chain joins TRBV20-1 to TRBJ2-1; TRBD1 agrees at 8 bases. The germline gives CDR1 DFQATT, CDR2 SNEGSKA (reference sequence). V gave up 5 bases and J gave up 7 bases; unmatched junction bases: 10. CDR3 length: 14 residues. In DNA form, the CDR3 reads TGCAGTGCTGCTCACAGGGGGGTCGGGAATGAGCAGTTCTTC. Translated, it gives CSAAHRGVGNEQFF.

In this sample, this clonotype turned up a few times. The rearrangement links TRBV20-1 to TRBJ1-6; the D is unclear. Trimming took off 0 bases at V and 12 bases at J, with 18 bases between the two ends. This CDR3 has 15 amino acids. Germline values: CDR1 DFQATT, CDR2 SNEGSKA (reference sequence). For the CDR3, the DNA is TGCAGTGCTAGAGATCTAGGTGAGGCCGTAGGACCCCTCCACTTT. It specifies CSARDLGEAVGPLHF.

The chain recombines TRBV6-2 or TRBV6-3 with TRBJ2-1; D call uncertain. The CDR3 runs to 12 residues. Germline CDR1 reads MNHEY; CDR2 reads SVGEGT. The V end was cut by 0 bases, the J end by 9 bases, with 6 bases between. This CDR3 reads CASSYSRTEQFF. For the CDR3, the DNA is TGTGCCAGCAGTTACTCCCGAACTGAGCAGTTCTTC.

The CDR3 spells CSARHDQETQYF. CDR3 in DNA: TGCAGTGCTAGACACGATCAAGAGACCCAGTACTTC. The chain recombines TRBV20-1 with TRBJ2-5; D remains unclear. This CDR3 comprises 12 residues. V was clipped by 2 bases and J by 2 bases, with 6 bases between them. From germline, CDR1 is DFQATT and CDR2 SNEGSKA (reference sequence).

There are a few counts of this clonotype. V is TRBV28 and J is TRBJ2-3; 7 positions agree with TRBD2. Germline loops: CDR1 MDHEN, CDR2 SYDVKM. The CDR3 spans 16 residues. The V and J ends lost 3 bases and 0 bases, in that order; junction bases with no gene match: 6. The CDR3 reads CASSFSGTTSTDTQYF. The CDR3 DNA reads TGTGCCAGCAGTTTCTCCGGGACTACTAGCACAGATACGCAGTATTTT.

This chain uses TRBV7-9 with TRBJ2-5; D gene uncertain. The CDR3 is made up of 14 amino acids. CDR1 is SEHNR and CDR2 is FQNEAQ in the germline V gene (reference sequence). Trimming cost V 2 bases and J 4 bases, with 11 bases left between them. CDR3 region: CASSLSRDRETQYF. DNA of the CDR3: TGTGCCAGCAGCTTATCTAGGGATAGAGAGACCCAGTACTTC.

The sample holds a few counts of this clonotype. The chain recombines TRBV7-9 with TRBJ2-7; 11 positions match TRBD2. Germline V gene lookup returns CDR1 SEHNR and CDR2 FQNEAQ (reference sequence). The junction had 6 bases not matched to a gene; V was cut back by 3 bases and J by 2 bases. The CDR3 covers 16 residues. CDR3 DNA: TGTGCCAGCAGCTTGGCCGGGACTAGCGGTACCTACGAGCAGTACTTC. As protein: CASSLAGTSGTYEQYF. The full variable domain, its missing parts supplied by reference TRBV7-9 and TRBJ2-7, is DTGVSQNPRHKITKRGQNVTFRCDPISEHNRLYWYRQTLGQGPEFLTYFQNEAQLEKSRLLSDRFSAERPKGSFSTLEIQRTEQGDSAMYLCASSLAGTSGTYEQYFGPGTRLTVT.

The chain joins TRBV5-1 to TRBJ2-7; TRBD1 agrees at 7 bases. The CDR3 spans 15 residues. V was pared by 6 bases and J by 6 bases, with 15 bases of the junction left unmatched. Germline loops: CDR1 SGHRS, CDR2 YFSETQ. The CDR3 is CASKAGQAFSGEQYF. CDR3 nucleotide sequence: TGCGCCAGCAAAGCAGGACAGGCTTTTTCTGGCGAGCAGTACTTC.

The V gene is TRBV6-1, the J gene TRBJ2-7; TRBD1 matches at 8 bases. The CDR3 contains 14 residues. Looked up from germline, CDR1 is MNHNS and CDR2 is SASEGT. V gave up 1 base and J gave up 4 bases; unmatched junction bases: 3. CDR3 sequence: CASSEVTGGYEQYF. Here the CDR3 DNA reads TGTGCCAGCAGTGAAGTCACAGGGGGATACGAGCAGTACTTC.